The present T cell receptor (beta chain) was sequenced within a study of PD-1 blockade in classical Hodgkin lymphoma (dated by TCRdb to about 2020). For the study in its entirety: Nivolumab dosing was 3 mg/kg intravenously every 2 weeks, continuing until either disease progression or unacceptable toxicity. To define a peripheral blood immune signature of response to PD-1 blockade in classical Hodgkin lymphoma, the study combined TCR beta sequencing with CyTOF. Study-wide conclusions, independent of this receptor: A significant rise by C4D1 was seen in CD4+ but not CD8+ TCR diversity (p=0.0027 vs p=0.16), with the rise being most apparent in complete responders (p=0.02). Baseline diversity similar to that of newly diagnosed patients was observed in trial patients achieving complete response, whereas significantly lower diversity was observed in partial responders and progressors. Patients starting nivolumab less than 1 year after ASCT had lower diversity and were excluded from later analyses to avoid confounding by immune reconstitution. The study was restricted to a single clinical trial cohort, and the causes of repertoire differences, possibly disease activity or prior therapy, were left undefined. Baseline TCR diversity was reported to be lower in newly diagnosed patients than in healthy donors and to be lower still in relapsed/refractory patients.

The CDR3, from cysteine to phenylalanine, totals 17 residues. CDR3 DNA is the only sequence kept; it has 51 bases, read in frame from the first base. CDR1 and CDR2 were assigned from the germline V gene as SGHRS and YFSETQ. V and J are trimmed by 5 bases and 2 bases, and the gene matches miss 9 bases of the junction. Genomic DNA was extracted with the Qiagen DNeasy kit from unsorted PBMCs and from negatively selected CD4+ and CD8+ fractions. TCR beta CDR3 regions were subjected to amplification by immunoSEQ multiplex PCR with primers that anneal to V and J segments. A synthetic immune receptor repertoire was used to minimize amplification bias, and any residual bias was removed computationally once sequencing was done. Per the original workflow: Repertoire diversity was quantified as the Shannon entropy index using custom Python scripts. Unsorted, CD4+ and CD8+ repertoires were analyzed separately, except for combined analyses in which CD4+ and CD8+ sequences were merged in silico. A clone counted as expanded when the clone's frequency after treatment rose at least 2-fold relative to C1D1, and clones undetected at baseline were given a pseudocount of 0.5. Singleton clones were defined as clones with 0 or 1 copy at C1D1, and non-singleton clones were defined as clones with 2 or more copies. By matching protein sequences in sorted samples from the same patient, clones expanded in unsorted samples were annotated as CD4+, CD8+ or unknown. Wilcoxon tests were applied to paired samples to test diversity changes from C1D1 to C4D1. In TCRdb, the immuneACCESS table is reduced to in-frame sequences with V and J assigned. These tables do not hold every clone; where another copy was compared, an unresolved V gene accounts for under half, and the others remain unexplained. V, J and clone size reflect that table, while D and trimming were determined from the DNA. The sample includes about 110,000 clones, with about 88% observed a single time. Together, the top ten hold just under 20% of the sample.

Per the publication, the time point label means: cycle 2 day 1 (C2D1) of nivolumab. Every trial patient had relapsed following autologous stem cell transplantation, and prior brentuximab vedotin exposure was what differed among cohorts A, B and C. The trial cohort was composed of approximately 60 patients with relapsed/refractory classical Hodgkin lymphoma, for whom complete response, partial response or progressive disease was recorded as best overall response. Trial patients were treated with single-agent nivolumab in the multi-cohort phase II CheckMate 205 trial. An independent review committee assessed best overall response by applying the 2007 International Working Group response criteria. Trial PBMCs were obtained immediately prior to nivolumab initiation (C1D1) and on therapy at cycle 2 day 1 and cycle 4 day 1. Peripheral blood was collected in 8 mL Vacutainer Cell Preparation Tubes, from which PBMCs were isolated by centrifugation and then cryopreserved.

With respect to this clone: Its antigen specificity is not known. Base-call qualities are not available, and no considerably larger clone is one nucleotide away.

This TCR came from a human donor with classical Hodgkin lymphoma. The sequence is built from TRBV5-1 and TRBJ2-1; 11 bases in the middle match TRBD2. Sample: peripheral blood mononuclear cells (PBMCs), taken before the second cycle of nivolumab. CDR3 loop: CASSSLAGGPTYNEQFF. The DNA is TGCGCCAGCAGTTCGTTAGCGGGAGGGCCAACCTACAATGAGCAGTTCTTC.